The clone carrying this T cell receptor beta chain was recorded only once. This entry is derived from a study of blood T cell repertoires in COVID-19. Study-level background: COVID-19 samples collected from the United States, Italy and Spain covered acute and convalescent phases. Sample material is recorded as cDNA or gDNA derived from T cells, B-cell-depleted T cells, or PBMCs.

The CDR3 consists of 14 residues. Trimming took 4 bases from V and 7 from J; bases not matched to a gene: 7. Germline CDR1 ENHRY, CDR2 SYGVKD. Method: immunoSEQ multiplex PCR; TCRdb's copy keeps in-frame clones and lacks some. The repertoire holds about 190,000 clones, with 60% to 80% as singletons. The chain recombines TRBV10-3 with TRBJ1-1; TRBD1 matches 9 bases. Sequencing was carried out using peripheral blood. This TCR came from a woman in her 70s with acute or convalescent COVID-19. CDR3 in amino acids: CAISVGQGNSEAFF. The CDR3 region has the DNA TGTGCCATCAGTGTAGGACAGGGGAATAGTGAAGCTTTCTTT.